The clone carrying this TCR beta chain was counted a few times. Each CDR3 protein is one row after TCRdb ran MiXCR on the 5' RACE reads. The sample includes about 100,000 distinct CDR3 sequences, approximately 16% seen only once; the top ten take 6.2%. This sample is part of a study of T cells of healthy individuals. V lost 5 bases and J lost 6; bases outside the gene matches: 3. The CDR3 has 13 amino acids. This rearrangement joins TRBV12-3 or TRBV12-4 to TRBJ2-2, with TRBD1 matching 7 bases. The TCR sequence derives from a human donor in good health. The CDR3 DNA is TGTGCCAGCAGTCGCACAGGGGCCGGGGAGCTGTTTTTT. The encoded protein is CASSRTGAGELFF.